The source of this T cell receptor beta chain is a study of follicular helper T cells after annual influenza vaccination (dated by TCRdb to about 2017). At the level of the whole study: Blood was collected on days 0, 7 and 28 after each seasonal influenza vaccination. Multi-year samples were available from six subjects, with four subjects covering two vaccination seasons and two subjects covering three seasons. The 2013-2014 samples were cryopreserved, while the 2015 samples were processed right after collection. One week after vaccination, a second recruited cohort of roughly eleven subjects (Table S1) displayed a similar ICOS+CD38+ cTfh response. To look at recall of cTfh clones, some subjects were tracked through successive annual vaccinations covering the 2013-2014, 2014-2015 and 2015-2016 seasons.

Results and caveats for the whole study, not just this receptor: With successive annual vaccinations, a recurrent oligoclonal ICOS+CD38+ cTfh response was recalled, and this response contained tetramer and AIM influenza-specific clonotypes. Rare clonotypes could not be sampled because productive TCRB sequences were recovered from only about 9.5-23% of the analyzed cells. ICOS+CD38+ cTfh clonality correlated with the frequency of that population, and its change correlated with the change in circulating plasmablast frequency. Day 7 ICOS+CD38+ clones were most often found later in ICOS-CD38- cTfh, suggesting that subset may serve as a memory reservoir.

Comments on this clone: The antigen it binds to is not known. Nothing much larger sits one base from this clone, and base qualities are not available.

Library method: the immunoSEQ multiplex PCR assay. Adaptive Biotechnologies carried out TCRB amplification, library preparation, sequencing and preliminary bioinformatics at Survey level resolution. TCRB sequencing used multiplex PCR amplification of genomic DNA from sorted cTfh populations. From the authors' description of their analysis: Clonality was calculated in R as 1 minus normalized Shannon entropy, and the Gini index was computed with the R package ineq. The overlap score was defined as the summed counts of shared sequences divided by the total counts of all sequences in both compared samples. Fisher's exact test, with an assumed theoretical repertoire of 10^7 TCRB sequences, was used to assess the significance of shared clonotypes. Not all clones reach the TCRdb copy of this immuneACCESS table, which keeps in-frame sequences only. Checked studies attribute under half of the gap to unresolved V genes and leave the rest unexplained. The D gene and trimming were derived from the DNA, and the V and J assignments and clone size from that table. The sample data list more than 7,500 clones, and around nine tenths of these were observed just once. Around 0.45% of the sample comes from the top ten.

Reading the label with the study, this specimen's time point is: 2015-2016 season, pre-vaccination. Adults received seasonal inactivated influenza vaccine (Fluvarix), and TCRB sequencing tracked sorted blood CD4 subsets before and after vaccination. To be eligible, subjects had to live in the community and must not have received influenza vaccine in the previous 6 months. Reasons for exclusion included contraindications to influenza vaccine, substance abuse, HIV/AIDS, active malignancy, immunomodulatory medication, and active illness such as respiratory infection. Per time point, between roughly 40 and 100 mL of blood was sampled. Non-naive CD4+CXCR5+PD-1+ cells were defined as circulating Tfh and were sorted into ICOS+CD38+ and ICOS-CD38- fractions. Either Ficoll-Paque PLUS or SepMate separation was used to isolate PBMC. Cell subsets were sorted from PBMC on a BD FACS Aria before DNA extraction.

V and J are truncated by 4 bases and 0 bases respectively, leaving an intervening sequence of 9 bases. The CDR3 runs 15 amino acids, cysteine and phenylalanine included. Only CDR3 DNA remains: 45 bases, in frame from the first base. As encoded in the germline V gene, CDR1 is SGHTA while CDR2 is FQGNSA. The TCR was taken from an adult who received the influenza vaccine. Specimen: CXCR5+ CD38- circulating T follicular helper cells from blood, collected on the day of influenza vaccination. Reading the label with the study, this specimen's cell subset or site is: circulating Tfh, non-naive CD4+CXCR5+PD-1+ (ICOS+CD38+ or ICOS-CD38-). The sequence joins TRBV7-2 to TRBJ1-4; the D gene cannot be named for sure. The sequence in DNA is TGTGCCAGCAGCTATTCATCGGCAACTAATGAAAAACTGTTTTTT. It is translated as CASSYSSATNEKLFF.